The TCR beta chain under discussion was sequenced for a study of blood T cell repertoires in COVID-19. Study in general: Sites across the United States, Italy and Spain contributed samples from acute and convalescent COVID-19. From T cells, B-cell-depleted T cells, or PBMCs came the material, which was cDNA or gDNA.

In the original processing: Reference gene primer amplification gave estimated nucleated cell counts. Assay used: immunoSEQ multiplex PCR; TCRdb lists only in-frame clones, some missing. D and trimming come from the DNA, and the V and J calls and clone size come from that table. The sample holds approximately 82,000 clones, around 92% seen once. V was pared by 10 bases and J by 8 bases, with 12 bases between. The germline V gene encodes CDR1 SGHNT and CDR2 YENEEA. The CDR3 is made up of 11 amino acids. This receptor was identified in a woman in her fifties or sixties with active COVID-19. Sequenced input: peripheral blood. The chain recombines TRBV11-3 with TRBJ2-1; no definite D call. The chain's CDR3 is CATMLGHEQFF. The CDR3, as DNA: TGTGCCACCATGCTAGGCCATGAGCAGTTCTTC.